The source of this T cell receptor (beta chain) is a study of Ad26.COV2.S vaccination and SARS-CoV-2 variants. Study-wide points: Analytic work on TCR breadth and depth might have understated the full extent of total T cell responses.

Treatment meaning: 15 to 20 received Ad26.COV2.S at low or high dose, single or two shots; about 5 received placebo; per-sample allocation not given. Vaccine and placebo recipients were sampled on day 63 after the first injection. This adult donor, from Boston, was 18-55 years old. SARS-CoV-2 spike from the Wuhan strain was encoded by the vaccine, an Ad26 vector. Sequencing used immunoSEQ multiplex PCR; TCRdb keeps in-frame clones, though not all of them. The profile shows about 400,000 clones, around 89% of them singletons. On this clone: Its target is unknown.

V lost 3 bases and J lost 5, with 7 bases in between. This CDR3 is built from 12 residues. Per the germline V gene, CDR1 is SNHLY and CDR2 is FYNNEI. The genes are TRBV2 and TRBJ2-5; D is unclear. This specimen was peripheral blood, taken in a trial of Ad26.COV2.S vaccine versus placebo. The receptor's source is a person aged 18 to 59 who received the Ad26.COV2.S COVID-19 vaccine or a placebo. CDR3 in DNA: TGTGCCAGCAGTGAGAACCTGGAGACCCAGTACTTC. Translation: CASSENLETQYF. Combining the CDR3 with reference TRBV2 and TRBJ2-5 gives the whole variable domain EPEVTQTPSHQVTQMGQEVILRCVPISNHLYFYWYRQILGQKVEFLVSFYNNEISEKSEIFDDQFSVERPDGSNFTLKIRSTKLEDSAMYFCASSENLETQYFGPGTRLLVL.